The rows below give T cell receptor beta chains drawn from one sample of a study of blood T cell repertoires in COVID-19. Measured with immunoSEQ multiplex PCR; TCRdb has only the in-frame clones, and not every one. The sample has hundreds of thousands of clones, more than 80% seen once. Material for sequencing was peripheral blood. These receptors were taken from a woman in her thirties with active or convalescent COVID-19. The CDR3 runs from the conserved cysteine through the conserved F or W. D genes are given only for firm matches. The size field is filled for only some rows; it gives once, few, many or a size class.

d_call	v_call	j_call	clone_size	cdr3_nt	cdr3_aa
TRBD1	TRBV18	TRBJ2-7	.	TGTGCCAGCTCAACGGGACAGGGATCAAACTACGAGCAGTACTTC	CASSTGQGSNYEQYF
TRBD1	TRBV29-1	TRBJ1-1	.	TGCAGCTTGTTACTCGGGACAGGCCCTTACACTGAAGCTTTCTTT	CSLLLGTGPYTEAFF
.	TRBV30	TRBJ1-2	.	TGTGCCTGGAGTGGCCCCGGGACAGGCTACACCTTC	CAWSGPGTGYTF
.	TRBV19	TRBJ1-1	.	TGTGCCAGTAGTATCCGGGGGAACACTGAAGCTTTCTTT	CASSIRGNTEAFF
.	TRBV18	TRBJ1-1	.	TGTGCCAGCTCACCATCGAGGGATCGGAACACTGAAGCTTTCTTT	CASSPSRDRNTEAFF
.	TRBV4-1	TRBJ1-3	.	TGCGCCAGCAGCCAAGGTAGTAACCGTGGAAACACCATATATTTT	CASSQGSNRGNTIYF
.	TRBV30	TRBJ1-2	once	TGTGCCTGGAGTGCAGGGTTTGATGGCTACACCTTC	CAWSAGFDGYTF
TRBD2	TRBV30	TRBJ2-7	.	TGTGCCTGGAGAAGTGAGCGGGAGGGGGTATACGAGCAGTACTTC	CAWRSEREGVYEQYF
TRBD1	TRBV14	TRBJ1-4	once	TGTGCCAGCAGCCAAGTACGGGGGCACAGGGGGATTGAAAAACTGTTTTTT	CASSQVRGHRGIEKLFF
.	TRBV2	TRBJ2-7	.	TGTGCCAGCAGTGATAGCGAGGGGGACCCCTCCTACGAGCAGTACTTC	CASSDSEGDPSYEQYF
TRBD2	TRBV5-1	TRBJ2-1	.	TGCGCCAGCAGCTGGGATCCTAGCGGGGGTTACAATGAGCAGTTCTTC	CASSWDPSGGYNEQFF
TRBD1	TRBV30	TRBJ1-4	.	TGTGCCTGGAGTGAACAGGGGGGAGGTAATGAAAAACTGTTTTTT	CAWSEQGGGNEKLFF
TRBD2	TRBV3-1/TRBV3-2	TRBJ2-5	.	TGTGCCAGCAGCAGAGTCCTAGCGGGGACCCAGTACTTC	CASSRVLAGTQYF
TRBD1	TRBV3-1/TRBV3-2	TRBJ1-2	.	TGTGCCAGCAGCCACAGACAGGGGGTGAACTATGGCTACACCTTC	CASSHRQGVNYGYTF
.	TRBV30	TRBJ1-1	.	TGTGCCTGGATTGGCCTCACCAACACTGAAGCTTTCTTT	CAWIGLTNTEAFF
.	TRBV10-3	TRBJ2-7	.	TGTGCCATCAGTGAGTCGTACAACCTGGGAGACGAGCAGTACTTC	CAISESYNLGDEQYF
.	TRBV6-5	TRBJ1-5	.	TGTGCCAGCAGCTACGGACAGCCCGATAGCAATCAGCCCCAGCATTTT	CASSYGQPDSNQPQHF
TRBD1	TRBV5-1	TRBJ2-1	.	TGCGCCAGCAGCTTGTTACAGGGGTGGTACAATGAGCAGTTCTTC	CASSLLQGWYNEQFF
.	TRBV6-5	TRBJ2-2	.	TGTGCCAGCAGCAACGGGGTGACCGGGGAGCTGTTTTTT	CASSNGVTGELFF
TRBD1	TRBV3-1/TRBV3-2	TRBJ1-2	.	TGTGCCAGCAGCCAAGCCGAAACAGGGGAGAGGGGCTACACCTTC	CASSQAETGERGYTF
.	TRBV19	TRBJ2-2	.	TGTGCCAGTAGTATCCTCCGAGCAACGAACACCGGGGAGCTGTTTTTT	CASSILRATNTGELFF
.	TRBV5-6	TRBJ1-4	.	TGTGCCAGCAGCATGAGGGTGGCTAATGAAAAACTGTTTTTT	CASSMRVANEKLFF
TRBD2	TRBV5-1	TRBJ2-1	.	TGCGCCAGCAGCTTGGATAGCGGGGGGGCCTATGAGCAGTTCTTC	CASSLDSGGAYEQFF
.	TRBV2	TRBJ2-3	.	TGTGCCAGCAGTGAGACAAACACAGATACGCAGTATTTT	CASSETNTDTQYF
.	TRBV28	TRBJ1-2	.	TGTGCCAGCAGTCTCGGGGTCTCCTATGGCTACACCTTC	CASSLGVSYGYTF
.	TRBV5-1	TRBJ2-1	.	TGCGCCAGCAGCCCTCCTGCGCCTGGTGAGCAGTTCTTC	CASSPPAPGEQFF
.	TRBV5-4	TRBJ2-1	once	TGTGCCAGCAGCTTGGGGGAGCTCGCCTACAATGAGCAGTTCTTC	CASSLGELAYNEQFF
.	TRBV3-1/TRBV3-2	TRBJ1-5	.	TGTGCCAGCAGCCAAGCTCCCGGTCAGCCCCAGCATTTT	CASSQAPGQPQHF
TRBD2	TRBV2	TRBJ2-7	.	TGTGCCAGCAGTGAAGCGCTTGTAGCGGGGGACTCCTACGAGCAGTACTTC	CASSEALVAGDSYEQYF
TRBD1	TRBV19	TRBJ1-6	few	TGTGCCAGTAGTCCGGGGACAGGGGAGCAATCACCCCTCCACTTT	CASSPGTGEQSPLHF
TRBD2	TRBV5-4	TRBJ2-4	.	TGTGCCAGCAGCTTGCTCGGCGGGGGGGTTTCCAACATTCAGTACTTC	CASSLLGGGVSNIQYF
.	TRBV12-3/TRBV12-4	TRBJ1-5	few	TGTGCCAGCAGTTTGGCAGGGCAGCCCCAGCATTTT	CASSLAGQPQHF
TRBD2	TRBV5-4	TRBJ2-1	.	TGTGCCAGCAGCTTGGGAAGGTTTGCGGGGGGGTTCAATGAGCAGTTCTTC	CASSLGRFAGGFNEQFF
.	TRBV10-3	TRBJ1-1	.	TGTGCCATCACGGTTACCGGGGACACTGAAGCTTTCTTT	CAITVTGDTEAFF
TRBD2	TRBV7-2	TRBJ2-1	.	TGTGCCAGCAGACCCCGCCTAGCGGATTGGTACAATGAGCAGTTCTTC	CASRPRLADWYNEQFF
.	TRBV12-5	TRBJ1-3	.	TGTGCTAGTGGGGGGGCTGGCTCCGGAAACACCATATATTTT	CASGGAGSGNTIYF
.	TRBV19	TRBJ1-2	once	TGTGCCAGTAGTCCCAGAATGAGATACTTGGAGGGCTACACCTTC	CASSPRMRYLEGYTF
.	TRBV28	TRBJ1-1	.	TGTGCCAGCAAAACCACCGGGACTGAAGCTTTCTTT	CASKTTGTEAFF
TRBD2	TRBV5-1	TRBJ2-1	.	TGCGCCAGCAGCCCCTTGGGGACTAGTTACAATGAGCAGTTCTTC	CASSPLGTSYNEQFF
.	TRBV6-6	TRBJ1-6	.	TGTGCCAGCAGCATCCAGGGTAGCAATTCACCCCTCCACTTT	CASSIQGSNSPLHF
TRBD2	TRBV5-1	TRBJ2-5	.	TGCGCCAGCAGCAAAATAGCGGGAGTGGGGGAGACCCAGTACTTC	CASSKIAGVGETQYF
.	TRBV12-2	TRBJ1-5	few	TGTGCAAGTCGACACGAGGGGCAAGACAGGGACCAGAGGAGCAATCAGCCCCAGCATTTT	CASRHEGQDRDQRSNQPQHF
TRBD1	TRBV2	TRBJ2-3	.	TGTGCCAGCAGGATAGGGGGCGCAAGCACAGATACGCAGTATTTT	CASRIGGASTDTQYF
.	TRBV6-5	TRBJ1-3	.	TGTGCCAGCACCACTCCCACTGGAAACACCATATATTTT	CASTTPTGNTIYF
.	TRBV5-8	TRBJ2-1	.	TGTGCCAGCAGCTTGGGGAGGAGCTCCTACAATGAGCAGTTCTTC	CASSLGRSSYNEQFF
.	TRBV6-4	TRBJ2-7	.	TGTGCCAGCAGTGACGAGCAGGGTCTCGAGCAGTACTTC	CASSDEQGLEQYF
.	TRBV20-1	TRBJ2-1	.	TGCAGTGCTAGTCGAGGGTCCGGAGGGATGGATGAGCAGTTCTTC	CSASRGSGGMDEQFF
.	TRBV6-5	TRBJ1-1	few	TGTGCCAGCAGGCCAATCTCGGGGACTGAAGCTTTCTTT	CASRPISGTEAFF